The 32 T cell receptor beta chains reported below all come from one sample, sequenced in a study of T cell repertoires in cytomegalovirus infection. A single record per CDR3 protein comes from TCRdb applying MiXCR to the reads. This sample has hundreds of thousands of distinct CDR3 sequences, with roughly a third found just once. The sample consisted of PBMCs. These receptors were obtained from a human donor in good health (CMV status not recorded). Some clones in this sample may be carry-over from other donors' samples.

This clonotype has a count of ten or more. The chain employs TRBV3-1 and TRBJ2-2; a weak D match, TRBD2 (5 bases). The ends were cut back, 7 bases at V and 5 bases at J, with 14 bases in the middle. The CDR3 consists of 14 residues. Germline V CDR1 and CDR2: LGHDT, YNNKEL (reference sequence). The CDR3 spells CASTKTGGTGELFF. The CDR3 nucleotides read TGTGCCAGCACAAAAACCGGCGGGACCGGGGAGCTGTTTTTT.

The chain couples TRBV14 to TRBJ1-1; D is unclear. The CDR3 loop spans 15 amino acids. Trimming took 6 bases from V and 6 from J, leaving 20 bases between them. Germline V lookup: CDR1 SGHDN, CDR2 FVKESK. This chain's CDR3 is CASSKKGIFGAEAFF. The CDR3 DNA reads as TGTGCCAGCAGTAAAAAAGGGATATTTGGAGCTGAAGCTTTCTTT. Complete variable domain (other parts from reference TRBV14 and TRBJ1-1): EAGVTQFPSHSVIEKGQTVTLRCDPISGHDNLYWYRRVMGKEIKFLLHFVKESKQDESGMPNNRFLAERTGGTYSTLKVQPAELEDSGVYFCASSKKGIFGAEAFFGQGTRLTVV.

The chain recombines TRBV20-1 with TRBJ1-1, with D possibly being TRBD1 (5 bases). Germline V gives CDR1 DFQATT, CDR2 SNEGSKA (reference sequence). CDR3 size: 12 residues. Deletions cut 6 bases from V and 6 bases from J, with 14 bases between. The CDR3 region is CSAPKLQAEAFF. DNA of the CDR3: TGCAGTGCACCGAAATTACAGGCTGAAGCTTTCTTT.

This clonotype was counted once. The final CDR3 position lacks the conserved phenylalanine or tryptophan, pointing to a likely read error. This chain connects TRBV6-8 to TRBJ2-3; 8 bases agree with TRBD1. The CDR3 is 16 residues long. V dropped 2 bases and J dropped 0; count of bases not matched to a gene: 4. Germline V gives CDR1 MNHGY, CDR2 SAAAGT. The CDR3 here is CASSYGTGGSTDTQYL. As DNA, the CDR3 is TGTGCCAGCAGTTACGGCACAGGGGGTAGCACAGATACGCAGTATTTG.

This clonotype was recorded at least ten times. For the CDR3, the DNA is TGTGCCAGCAGCTTAGCGGGGACTAGCGGGGGATCCTACGAGCAGTACTTC. Translation: CASSLAGTSGGSYEQYF. This chain connects TRBV7-8 to TRBJ2-7, with 14 bases lining up with TRBD2. V was clipped by 0 bases and J by 1 base; unmatched bases: 2. CDR1 SGHVS and CDR2 FQNEAQ come from the germline V gene. CDR3 length: 17 residues. The whole variable domain, filled in from reference TRBV7-8 and TRBJ2-7, reads GAGVSQSPRYKVAKRGQDVALRCDPISGHVSLFWYQQALGQGPEFLTYFQNEAQLDKSGLPSDRFFAERPEGSVSTLKIQRTQQEDSAVYLCASSLAGTSGGSYEQYFGPGTRLTVT.

V and J are TRBV7-8 and TRBJ2-1, with 13 positions matching TRBD2. CDR1 and CDR2 (germline): SGHVS, FQNEAQ. The CDR3 loop spans 18 amino acids. V lost 0 bases and J lost 8; bases outside the gene matches: 10. The CDR3 region is CASSLAGLTSGRAHEQFF. The CDR3 bases are TGTGCCAGCAGCTTAGCGGGCTTAACTAGCGGGAGGGCACATGAGCAGTTCTTC.

The table lists this clonotype with a few counts. The chain employs TRBV28 and TRBJ1-5; 9 nucleotides agree with TRBD1. The germline gives CDR1 MDHEN, CDR2 SYDVKM. The V and J ends lost 6 bases and 9 bases, in that order; junction bases with no gene match: 0. This CDR3 is built from 11 residues. CDR3 in DNA: TGTGCCAGCAGGGACAGGGGGCCCCAGCATTTT. Translated: CASRDRGPQHF. The variable domain in full, with the rest retrieved from reference TRBV28 and TRBJ1-5, is DVKVTQSSRYLVKRTGEKVFLECVQDMDHENMFWYRQDPGLGLRLIYFSYDVKMKEKGDIPEGYSVSREKKERFSLILESASTNQTSMYLCASRDRGPQHFGDGTRLSIL.

This chain connects TRBV7-9 to TRBJ2-7; no reliable D call. The germline V gene has CDR1 SEHNR and CDR2 FQNEAQ (reference sequence). This CDR3 has 11 amino acids. The V and J ends lost 5 bases and 6 bases respectively, with 8 bases between them. CDR3 sequence (DNA): TGTGCCAGCAGCGTGCCGGGCGAGCAGTACTTC. This translates into CASSVPGEQYF.

In this sample, this clonotype turned up a few times. This chain joins TRBV11-2 and TRBJ1-1; no clear D gene. CDR3 length equals 14 residues. V was trimmed by 0 bases and J by 1 base, leaving 6 bases between them. The germline gives CDR1 SGHAT, CDR2 FQNNGV. The CDR3 DNA is TGTGCCAGCAGCTTAGACCTGCAGAACACTGAAGCTTTCTTT. It is translated as CASSLDLQNTEAFF.

The table lists this clonotype with a few counts. The chain is built from TRBV10-1 and TRBJ2-7; D could derive from TRBD1 or TRBD2 (5 bases each). This CDR3 comprises 13 residues. Germline V CDR1 and CDR2: WNHNN, SYGVQD (reference sequence). V shed 3 bases and J shed 5 bases, with 11 bases lying between them. The CDR3 sequence: CASSDPGTHEQYF. The CDR3 coding sequence is TGCGCCAGCAGTGACCCAGGGACCCACGAGCAGTACTTC.

The chain links TRBV29-1 to TRBJ1-2; no clear D gene. CDR3 length: 11 amino acids. Trimming removed 3 bases at V and 7 bases at J, with 9 bases between. Germline lookup yields CDR1 SQVTM and CDR2 ANQGSEA. The CDR3 DNA reads TGCAGCGTTGACACCAGGCGTGGCTACACCTTC. Encoded protein: CSVDTRRGYTF.

The chain carries TRBV6-2 or TRBV6-3 and TRBJ2-6; the D gene is possibly TRBD2 (6 bases). Trimming pared 7 bases from V and 0 bases from J, leaving 13 bases between. Germline V gene sequence: CDR1 MNHEY, CDR2 SVGEGT. CDR3 length: 16 amino acids. CDR3 protein: CASNQGRGSGANVLTF. The CDR3, as DNA: TGTGCCAGCAACCAAGGGCGGGGCTCTGGGGCCAACGTCCTGACTTTC.

The chain recombines TRBV7-3 with TRBJ1-1, with D maybe TRBD1 (5 bases). The CDR3 sequence is 14 residues long. The germline V gene encodes CDR1 SGHTA and CDR2 FQGTGA. The germline V and J ends were trimmed by 6 bases and 1 base, with 12 bases remaining between them. CDR3 sequence (DNA): TGTGCCAGCAGTAAATGGGGGGGGAACACTGAAGCTTTCTTT. Amino acid sequence: CASSKWGGNTEAFF.

This clonotype showed up just a few times. V gene TRBV10-3 combines with J gene TRBJ1-2; D is possibly TRBD1 (5 bases). This CDR3 region has 11 residues. The ends were cut back, 10 bases at V and 10 bases at J, with 16 bases in the middle. CDR1 ENHRY and CDR2 SYGVKD come from the germline V gene. CDR3 bases: TGTGCCACCGAACGTGGGGGTTCCTACACCTTC. Amino acid sequence: CATERGGSYTF.

The CDR3 nucleotides are TGTGCCAGCAGTTTGCCGAAAAACATTCAGTACTTC. Protein product: CASSLPKNIQYF. The chain is built from TRBV28 and TRBJ2-4; D ambiguous. CDR1 is MDHEN, CDR2 SYDVKM, per germline. The CDR3 is 12 residues long. Trimming removed 3 bases at V and 4 bases at J, with 4 bases between.

V and J are TRBV2 and TRBJ2-7; 9 bases align to TRBD1. V lost 4 bases to trimming and J lost 5 bases; unmatched junction nucleotides: 6. Germline loops: CDR1 SNHLY, CDR2 FYNNEI. The CDR3 extends over 14 amino acids. The CDR3 is CASSGNRGQNEQYF. The CDR3 nucleotides read TGTGCCAGCAGTGGGAACAGGGGGCAAAACGAGCAGTACTTC. The full variable domain, rest sourced from reference TRBV2 and TRBJ2-7, is EPEVTQTPSHQVTQMGQEVILRCVPISNHLYFYWYRQILGQKVEFLVSFYNNEISEKSEIFDDQFSVERPDGSNFTLKIRSTKLEDSAMYFCASSGNRGQNEQYFGPGTRLTVT.

The CDR3 bases are TGTGCCAGCAGTCGGATTCAGGACAGGGGTTTTTATGGCTACACCTTC. Its translation: CASSRIQDRGFYGYTF. V gene TRBV28 combines with J gene TRBJ1-2; TRBD1 agrees at 9 bases. Germline assignment: CDR1 MDHEN and CDR2 SYDVKM. Losses at the gene ends were 5 bases for V and 5 bases for J; bases not matched to a gene: 12. The CDR3 covers 16 residues.

This chain links TRBV6-6 with TRBJ2-7, with 15 nucleotides matching TRBD2. The CDR3 contains 18 residues. The germline V gene has CDR1 MNHNY and CDR2 SVGAGI (reference sequence). V was pared by 6 bases and J by 5 bases, with 14 bases of the junction left unmatched. CDR3 coding DNA: TGTGCCAGCAGCGACCGGCCCCGGACTAGCGGGAGGGGCCACGAGCAGTACTTC. It codes for CASSDRPRTSGRGHEQYF.

A note on this clonotype: The junction shows a germline mismatch at one end, possibly a read error. V usage is TRBV28 and J usage is TRBJ1-1; 7 bases are a match to TRBD1. The length of the CDR3 is 16 residues. CDR1 is MDHEN, CDR2 SYDVKM, per germline. CDR3 in DNA: TGTGCAAGCACCTATGAGGGGGCCATCATGAACACTGAAGATTTCTTT. Its translation is CASTYEGAIMNTEDFF.

About this clonotype itself: At one end the junction does not follow the germline gene, possibly because of a read error. This chain uses TRBV18 with TRBJ2-1; TRBD2 matches 8 bases. CDR1 is KGHSH, CDR2 LQKENI, per germline. The CDR3 is made up of 15 amino acids. The CDR3 bases are TGTGCCAGCTCACCACTGAACGGGAGGGACAATGAGCGGTTCTTC. Translating gives CASSPLNGRDNERFF.

This clonotype has at least ten counts. The chain is built from TRBV20-1 and TRBJ2-7, with no clear D. The CDR3 extends over 12 amino acids. With 0 bases removed from V and 3 bases from J, the gap between germline ends came to 6 bases. The germline V gene encodes CDR1 DFQATT and CDR2 SNEGSKA (reference sequence). The CDR3 coding sequence is TGCAGTGCTAGAGATCCATTCTACGAGCAGTACTTC. This translates into CSARDPFYEQYF.

This rearrangement joins TRBV5-1 to TRBJ2-2; possibly TRBD1 for D (5 bases). CDR1 and CDR2 from the germline V gene are SGHRS and YFSETQ. V shed 4 bases and J shed 5 bases, with 15 bases lying between them. This CDR3 has 15 residues. The CDR3 spells CASSGTRTTTGELFF. CDR3 nucleotides: TGCGCCAGCAGCGGAACCCGGACAACGACCGGGGAGCTGTTTTTT.

This clonotype was detected only a few times. J is TRBJ1-2 and V is TRBV28; D is unresolved. V shed 4 bases and J shed 4 bases, with 13 bases lying between them. The length of the CDR3 is 14 residues. Per germline, CDR1 MDHEN and CDR2 SYDVKM. Here the CDR3 DNA reads TGTGCCAGCAGTTCCGCCTCGGCCACCTATGGCTACACCTTC. It translates to CASSSASATYGYTF.

The sample holds many counts of this clonotype. The V and J genes are TRBV28 and TRBJ1-4; 9 nucleotides match TRBD1. V shed 3 bases, J shed 5 bases, and the junction held 13 bases outside the gene matches. The germline CDR1 and CDR2 sequences are MDHEN and SYDVKM. This CDR3 contains 18 residues. CDR3 in amino acids: CASSFGLDWTGVNEKLFF. Written as DNA, the CDR3 is TGTGCCAGCAGTTTCGGGCTTGATTGGACAGGGGTGAATGAAAAACTGTTTTTT.

The chain joins TRBV6-6 to TRBJ2-7, with 11 bases fitting TRBD1. The CDR3 is 13 residues long. Trimming cost V 5 bases and J 7 bases; bases outside gene matches: 4. CDR1 is MNHNY and CDR2 is SVGAGI in the germline V gene (reference sequence). The CDR3 DNA reads TGTGCCAGCAGTGGACAGGGGGCAGGTGAGCAGTACTTC. Translation gives CASSGQGAGEQYF.

This clonotype was counted only a few times. The CDR3 loop is CAISESTGGPYGYTF. In DNA, the CDR3 is TGTGCCATCAGTGAGTCTACAGGGGGGCCCTATGGCTACACCTTC. The chain uses TRBV10-3 and TRBJ1-2, with TRBD1 matching over 8 bases. The germline CDR1 and CDR2 sequences are ENHRY and SYGVKD. With V trimmed by 0 bases and J by 4 bases, 4 bases remained unmatched. The CDR3 contains 15 residues.

The chain employs TRBV6-5 and TRBJ2-7, with 7 bases matching TRBD1. The CDR3 runs to 17 residues. CDR1 is MNHEY, CDR2 SVGAGI, per germline. Trimming at V came to 6 bases and at J to 6 bases, leaving 20 bases not matched to a gene. The CDR3 region is CASSRQGLLSTTGEQYF. Here the CDR3 DNA reads TGTGCCAGCAGCCGACAGGGTCTTCTTAGTACTACTGGCGAGCAGTACTTC.

This chain links TRBV9 with TRBJ2-1; TRBD2 is a possible D gene (6 bases). Germline V gives CDR1 SGDLS, CDR2 YYNGEE. The CDR3 runs 13 residues. Trimming cost V 6 bases and J 5 bases, with 12 bases left between them. Here the CDR3 reads CASNWLANNEQFF. In nucleotides, the CDR3 is TGTGCCAGCAACTGGCTAGCGAACAATGAGCAGTTCTTC.

This chain links TRBV7-8 with TRBJ2-1; 14 nucleotides match TRBD2. The CDR3 totals 19 residues. The V gene's germline CDR1 is SGHVS and CDR2 FQNEAQ. V gave up 1 base and J gave up 2 bases; unmatched junction bases: 7. In DNA form, the CDR3 reads TGTGCCAGCAGCTTAGTCCGGACTAGCGGGAGGTCGACCTACAATGAGCAGTTCTTC. Amino acid sequence: CASSLVRTSGRSTYNEQFF. Complete variable domain (other parts from reference TRBV7-8 and TRBJ2-1): GAGVSQSPRYKVAKRGQDVALRCDPISGHVSLFWYQQALGQGPEFLTYFQNEAQLDKSGLPSDRFFAERPEGSVSTLKIQRTQQEDSAVYLCASSLVRTSGRSTYNEQFFGPGTRLTVL.

This clonotype was detected only a few times. The rearrangement uses TRBV25-1 and TRBJ2-1, with TRBD2 matching over 9 bases. CDR1 MGHDK and CDR2 SYGVNS come from the germline V gene. Trimming removed 1 base from V and 4 bases from J; junction bases left unmatched: 11. The length of the CDR3 is 18 residues. The DNA for the CDR3 is TGTGCCAGCAGTGAATCCGGGAAGGAGACTAGCGGATACAATGAGCAGTTCTTC. Its protein is CASSESGKETSGYNEQFF.

The table lists this clonotype with many counts. The chain recombines TRBV11-3 with TRBJ2-3, with D unresolved. V was trimmed by 0 bases and J by 3 bases, leaving 7 bases between them. The germline V gene has CDR1 SGHNT and CDR2 YENEEA. This CDR3 contains 14 residues. This chain's CDR3 is CASSLDSFTDTQYF. The CDR3, as DNA: TGTGCCAGCAGCTTAGACTCTTTTACAGATACGCAGTATTTT.

This clonotype appeared a few times. The rearrangement uses TRBV7-8 and TRBJ1-3, with D hard to call. Trimming shortened V by 1 base and J by 0 bases, and 10 bases separated the two germline ends. Germline V gives CDR1 SGHVS, CDR2 FQNEAQ. This CDR3 has 16 amino acids. The CDR3 protein is CASSLVLGSSGNTIYF. The CDR3 nucleotides read TGTGCCAGCAGCTTAGTACTTGGCAGCTCTGGAAACACCATATATTTT.